The 22 T cell receptor beta chains in this list originate from one sample, sequenced in a study of T cell repertoires in cytomegalovirus infection. TCRdb fed the reads into MiXCR, producing one record per CDR3 protein. The table lists approximately 97,000 distinct CDR3 sequences, more than 15% of them singletons. The material sequenced was PBMCs. These receptors were taken from a human donor in good health (CMV status not recorded). Some clones in this sample may be carry-over from other donors' samples.

There are a few counts of this clonotype. The chain employs TRBV25-1 and TRBJ1-5; maybe TRBD1 (6 bases). The CDR3 sequence is 16 residues long. Germline V CDR1 and CDR2: MGHDK, SYGVNS. With 1 base removed from V and 4 bases from J, the gap between germline ends came to 14 bases. The CDR3, as DNA: TGTGCCAGCAGTGAATCCAAAAGGGGGGTTAATCAGCCCCAGCATTTT. It translates to CASSESKRGVNQPQHF.

This clonotype was seen a handful of times. The chain links TRBV7-3 to TRBJ2-6; D gene ambiguous. Trimming stripped 0 bases from V and 7 bases from J, with 7 bases between. Germline CDR1 and CDR2: SGHTA and FQGTGA. This CDR3 has 14 amino acids. The CDR3: CASSLTQVANVLTF. Here the CDR3 DNA reads TGTGCCAGCAGCTTAACCCAGGTAGCCAACGTCCTGACTTTC.

The CDR3 region has the DNA TGTGCCAGCAGTTTCCGGGGGGGCCTAGGAGAAGAGACCCAGTACTTC. Its protein product is CASSFRGGLGEETQYF. This chain connects TRBV28 to TRBJ2-5; TRBD2 agrees at 8 bases. With 3 bases clipped from V and 3 bases from J, the junction kept 9 bases outside the gene matches. Germline assignment: CDR1 MDHEN and CDR2 SYDVKM. The CDR3 spans 16 residues.

This clonotype was seen ten or more times. CDR3 DNA: TGTGCCAGCAGCCTCAGGGGGGGAGACGGCGAGCAGTACTTC. Translated, it gives CASSLRGGDGEQYF. The chain combines TRBV7-2 with TRBJ2-7; D could derive from TRBD1 or TRBD2 (7 bases each). CDR1 and CDR2 from the germline V gene are SGHTA and FQGNSA. CDR3 length equals 14 residues. V lost 5 bases, J lost 6 bases, and 17 bases lay in between.

This clonotype was recorded at least ten times. This chain joins TRBV7-2 and TRBJ1-5; D perhaps matches TRBD1 (6 bases). Between the trimmed V and J ends, which lost 7 bases and 6 bases, there was a span of 13 bases. The CDR3 contains 13 residues. CDR1 is SGHTA and CDR2 is FQGNSA in the germline V gene. The CDR3 bases are TGTGCCAGCACTCGTGAGGGGGTTCAGCCCCAGCATTTT. Translated, it gives CASTREGVQPQHF.

This clonotype was recorded many times. The chain has TRBV7-3 and TRBJ2-1, with 10 bases that match TRBD2. The trim removed 0 bases at V and 8 bases at J, leaving 7 bases unmatched. The CDR3 extends over 16 amino acids. In germline, CDR1 is SGHTA, CDR2 FQGTGA. The CDR3 nucleotides read TGTGCCAGCAGCTTAACCAGCGGGGGGGCCTTGGATGAGCAGTTCTTC. Translation gives CASSLTSGGALDEQFF. The complete variable domain, with remaining parts taken from reference TRBV7-3 and TRBJ2-1, reads GAGVSQTPSNKVTEKGKYVELRCDPISGHTALYWYRQSLGQGPEFLIYFQGTGAADDSGLPNDRFFAVRPEGSVSTLKIQRTERGDSAVYLCASSLTSGGALDEQFFGPGTRLTVL.

This clonotype came up a few times. V gene TRBV2 combines with J gene TRBJ2-3; D might be TRBD2 (6 bases). Germline CDR1 reads SNHLY; CDR2 reads FYNNEI. With 7 bases removed from V and 0 bases from J, the gap between germline ends came to 11 bases. The CDR3 consists of 14 residues. CDR3: CASKEGASTDTQYF. As DNA, the CDR3 is TGTGCCAGCAAGGAGGGAGCTAGCACAGATACGCAGTATTTT.

This clonotype came up many times. The chain employs TRBV7-6 and TRBJ2-2; 8 bases are shared with TRBD1. This CDR3 comprises 15 residues. The ends lost 5 bases at V and 9 bases at J; junction bases unmatched: 11. CDR1 and CDR2 from the germline V gene are SGHVS and FNYEAQ. The CDR3 spells CASSPPPDRVWELFF. The DNA of the CDR3 is TGTGCCAGCAGCCCCCCCCCGGACAGGGTGTGGGAGCTGTTTTTT.

A few counts support this clonotype. The rearrangement uses TRBV4-1 and TRBJ2-2; D gene ambiguous. The CDR3 consists of 18 residues. V lost 1 base and J 0 bases, leaving 15 bases between the germline ends. Germline CDR1 reads MGHRA; CDR2 reads YSYEKL. In DNA form, the CDR3 reads TGCGCCAGCAGCCAAGGGTTATTTGGGTTCGCGAACACCGGGGAGCTGTTTTTT. Translating gives CASSQGLFGFANTGELFF.

The V call is TRBV29-1, the J call TRBJ1-3; TRBD1 matches at 7 bases. CDR1 is SQVTM, CDR2 ANQGSEA, per germline. The CDR3 totals 15 residues. Trimming took 2 bases from V and 0 from J; bases not matched to a gene: 4. The CDR3 spells CSVELWDSSGNTIYF. For the CDR3, the DNA is TGCAGCGTTGAACTTTGGGACAGCTCTGGAAACACCATATATTTT.

The chain uses TRBV7-3 and TRBJ2-3; possible D gene TRBD1, 5 bases. Trimming removed 3 bases from V and 4 bases from J, with 11 bases in between. The CDR3 has 14 amino acids. Germline assignment: CDR1 SGHTA and CDR2 FQGTGA. The DNA for the CDR3 is TGTGCCAGCAGCTTCGAAAGGGGTGCAGATACGCAGTATTTT. Translation: CASSFERGADTQYF.

This clonotype came up many times. The J gene is TRBJ2-1, the V gene TRBV5-6; 9 bases are a match to TRBD2. With 4 bases clipped from V and 5 bases from J, the junction kept 10 bases outside the gene matches. The germline V gene has CDR1 SGHDT and CDR2 YYEEEE. The CDR3 extends over 16 amino acids. CDR3 coding DNA: TGTGCCAGCAGCCCTAACTTAGGACTAGCGAACAATGAGCAGTTCTTC. It translates to CASSPNLGLANNEQFF.

The genes are TRBV7-2 and TRBJ2-7, with 7 positions matching TRBD1. V trimming: 6 bases; J trimming: 4 bases; junction bases outside the gene matches: 9. This CDR3 is 14 amino acids long. In germline, CDR1 is SGHTA, CDR2 FQGNSA. CDR3 DNA sequence: TGTGCCAGCAGTCGCGACAGGGCCATATACGAGCAGTACTTC. Translating gives CASSRDRAIYEQYF. The whole variable domain, filled in from reference TRBV7-2 and TRBJ2-7, reads GAGVSQSPSNKVTEKGKDVELRCDPISGHTALYWYRQSLGQGLEFLIYFQGNSAPDKSGLPSDRFSAERTGGSVSTLTIQRTQQEDSAVYLCASSRDRAIYEQYFGPGTRLTVT.

This clonotype was counted ten times or more. The chain couples TRBV12-3 or TRBV12-4 to TRBJ1-4, with D possibly matching TRBD1 (5 bases). The germline V and J ends were trimmed by 4 bases and 2 bases, with 14 bases remaining between them. CDR3 length: 16 residues. In DNA, the CDR3 is TGTGCCAGCAGTTCTAACCCAGGGTATACTAATGAAAAACTGTTTTTT. Encoded protein: CASSSNPGYTNEKLFF.

This clonotype was observed a few times. CDR3 nucleotide sequence: TGCGCCAGCAGAAGAGGGGACGAGCAGTACTTC. It yields the protein CASRRGDEQYF. The chain carries TRBV5-1 and TRBJ2-7; TRBD1 or TRBD2 may be the D gene (5 bases each). The V gene's germline CDR1 is SGHRS and CDR2 YFSETQ. CDR3 length: 11 amino acids. Trimming shortened V by 5 bases and J by 5 bases, and 8 bases separated the two germline ends.

This clonotype has only a few counts. Written as DNA, the CDR3 is TGTGCTAGTGGTACGCCGGGACAGGGCACCGGGGAGCTGTTTTTT. Translation gives CASGTPGQGTGELFF. The chain has TRBV12-5 and TRBJ2-2, with 9 positions matching TRBD1. Germline-derived CDR1 and CDR2 are LGHNT and FRNRAP. V shed 5 bases, J shed 4 bases, and the junction held 5 bases outside the gene matches. The CDR3 extends over 15 amino acids.

In regard to this clonotype: This may be a read error: a much more frequent sequence differs by one nucleotide. The chain joins TRBV30 to TRBJ1-1; D may be TRBD1 (6 bases). Germline lookup yields CDR1 GTSNPN and CDR2 SVGIG (reference sequence). This CDR3 has 17 residues. CDR3 sequence reads: CTWSAWISQGGGTEAFF. CDR3 DNA: TGTACCTGGAGTGCCTGGATTTCACAGGGCGGGGGCACTGAAGCTTTCTTT.

At least ten counts were recorded for this clonotype. One junction end disagrees with the germline gene, perhaps due to a read error. The rearrangement joins TRBV28 to TRBJ1-1, with D unclear. The CDR3 loop spans 12 amino acids. Germline values: CDR1 MDHEN, CDR2 SYDVKM. CDR3 residues: CATSFMATEAFF. CDR3 DNA sequence: TGTGCCACCAGTTTTATGGCCACTGAAGCTTTCTTT.

This clonotype was observed a handful of times. This rearrangement joins TRBV20-1 to TRBJ2-4, with no clear D. Per germline, CDR1 DFQATT and CDR2 SNEGSKA (reference sequence). V was shortened by 6 bases and J by 4 bases, with 10 bases between the two germline ends. The CDR3 runs 12 residues. CDR3 coding DNA: TGCAGTGCCTCGGTGGGGAAAAACATTCAGTACTTC. Its protein is CSASVGKNIQYF.

There are a few counts of this clonotype. This chain uses TRBV7-2 with TRBJ1-6; 7 bases map to TRBD1. The CDR3 runs 16 residues. Germline V gene sequence: CDR1 SGHTA, CDR2 FQGNSA. The V and J ends lost 5 bases and 11 bases, in that order; junction bases with no gene match: 15. The CDR3 nucleotides read TGTGCCAGCAGCCAAGAAAGACAGGGACTGGGTACACCCCTCCACTTT. Residues: CASSQERQGLGTPLHF.

The table lists this clonotype with a few counts. The rearrangement links TRBV20-1 to TRBJ2-3; D might be TRBD1 or TRBD2, each matching 6 bases. Germline CDR1 reads DFQATT; CDR2 reads SNEGSKA (reference sequence). V lost 8 bases and J lost 4, with 13 bases in between. The CDR3 runs 12 residues. CDR3 in DNA: TGCAGTCCAGGGGTAGCGGCAGATACGCAGTATTTT. It specifies CSPGVAADTQYF.

This clonotype appeared many times. This chain connects TRBV11-2 to TRBJ2-7; 9 positions agree with TRBD2. This CDR3 is 14 amino acids long. The ends lost 5 bases at V and 7 bases at J; junction bases unmatched: 9. Germline-derived CDR1 and CDR2 are SGHAT and FQNNGV. The CDR3 sequence: CASSRALAGAEQYF. The DNA of the CDR3 is TGTGCCAGCAGCCGAGCCTTAGCGGGGGCGGAGCAGTACTTC. The full variable domain, rest sourced from reference TRBV11-2 and TRBJ2-7, is EAGVAQSPRYKIIEKRQSVAFWCNPISGHATLYWYQQILGQGPKLLIQFQNNGVVDDSQLPKDRFSAERLKGVDSTLKIQPAKLEDSAVYLCASSRALAGAEQYFGPGTRLTVT.